The 26 T cell receptor beta chains in this list originate from one sample, sequenced in a study of cytomegalovirus exposure and HLA in healthy donors (dated by TCRdb to the late 2010s). Library creation used the immunoSEQ multiplex PCR assay. For the multiplex PCR, a mixture combining 60 forward primers for TCR Vbeta segments and 13 reverse primers for TCR Jbeta segments was used. TCRdb's version of the immuneACCESS table is confined to in-frame rearrangements and falls short of the full clone set. An unresolved V gene accounts for under half of the shortfall where checked; the remainder is of unknown origin. Here the sample has under 300,000 clones; about nine tenths occur a single time. Clones ranked in the top ten supply less than 2% of the sample. Material for sequencing was PBMCs. Receptors were obtained from a girl aged 2 to 10 in good health and CMV-seronegative.

The chain combines TRBV27 with TRBJ1-2, with TRBD1 as a possible D gene (5 bases). Trimming took 4 bases from V and 0 from J, leaving 9 bases between them. Germline loops: CDR1 MNHEY, CDR2 SMNVEV (reference sequence). The CDR3 has 14 amino acids. The CDR3 region has the DNA TGTGCCAGCAGTTGGGGGGTAGCTAACTATGGCTACACCTTC. As protein: CASSWGVANYGYTF.

This chain connects TRBV14 to TRBJ1-6, with no clear D. Trimming took 5 bases from V and 0 from J, leaving 8 bases between them. CDR3 length: 15 residues. Germline loops: CDR1 SGHDN, CDR2 FVKESK. CDR3 nucleotide sequence: TGTGCCAGCAGCGAGGGAAGCTCCTATAATTCACCCCTCCACTTT. This gives the protein CASSEGSSYNSPLHF. Complete variable domain (other parts from reference TRBV14 and TRBJ1-6): EAGVTQFPSHSVIEKGQTVTLRCDPISGHDNLYWYRRVMGKEIKFLLHFVKESKQDESGMPNNRFLAERTGGTYSTLKVQPAELEDSGVYFCASSEGSSYNSPLHFGNGTRLTVT.

The gene calls are TRBV11-2 and TRBJ2-1; TRBD1 matches at 8 bases. The V gene end was trimmed by 5 bases and the J gene end by 10 bases; junction bases not matched to a gene: 4. The CDR3 covers 12 residues. The germline V gene encodes CDR1 SGHAT and CDR2 FQNNGV. DNA for the CDR3: TGTGCCAGCAGCCCTGACAGGGGAGAGCAGTTCTTC. This sequence encodes CASSPDRGEQFF.

This clone was observed a single time. CDR3 in DNA: TGTGCCAGTAGTATTGAGGAAGGAAGGTACAATGAGCAGTTCTTC. This translates into CASSIEEGRYNEQFF. The gene calls are TRBV19 and TRBJ2-1; D gene ambiguous. V was shortened by 3 bases and J by 4 bases, with 13 bases between the two germline ends. The germline V gene has CDR1 LNHDA and CDR2 SQIVND (reference sequence). This CDR3 comprises 15 residues.

The rearrangement joins TRBV7-9 to TRBJ2-1; D possibly corresponds to TRBD2 (5 bases). Between the trimmed V and J ends, which lost 8 bases and 2 bases, there was a span of 13 bases. The CDR3 extends over 14 amino acids. Germline CDR1 is SEHNR and CDR2 is FQNEAQ (reference sequence). Here the CDR3 reads CASVGLLTYNEQFF. DNA for the CDR3: TGTGCCAGCGTAGGACTCCTCACCTACAATGAGCAGTTCTTC.

The rearrangement uses TRBV5-5 and TRBJ2-7; 10 bases line up with TRBD1. Trimming at V came to 2 bases and at J to 3 bases, leaving 5 bases not matched to a gene. CDR1 SGHKS and CDR2 YYEKEE come from the germline V gene (reference sequence). This CDR3 has 15 residues. The CDR3 is CASSLTGTGVYEQYF. For the CDR3, the DNA is TGTGCCAGCAGCTTAACCGGGACAGGGGTCTACGAGCAGTACTTC.

The V call is TRBV28, the J call TRBJ2-5; D may be TRBD1 (6 bases). Trimming shortened V by 4 bases and J by 4 bases, and 10 bases separated the two germline ends. The CDR3 runs 13 residues. Germline V gene lookup returns CDR1 MDHEN and CDR2 SYDVKM. This CDR3 reads CASSWGRGETQYF. The CDR3 bases are TGTGCCAGCAGTTGGGGCAGGGGAGAGACCCAGTACTTC.

The genes are TRBV4-2 and TRBJ2-7; the match to TRBD1 covers 9 bases. Losses at the gene ends were 3 bases for V and 5 bases for J; bases not matched to a gene: 11. Germline assignment: CDR1 LGHNA and CDR2 YNFKEQ. This CDR3 has 16 amino acids. The CDR3 spells CASSHRPGTGRNEQYF. The DNA of the CDR3 is TGTGCCAGCAGCCACCGTCCCGGGACAGGGAGGAACGAGCAGTACTTC.

V is TRBV7-2 and J is TRBJ2-6; perhaps TRBD2 as D (7 bases). The V end was cut by 6 bases, the J end by 0 bases, with 12 bases between. CDR3 size: 16 residues. CDR1 is SGHTA and CDR2 is FQGNSA in the germline V gene. CDR3 sequence: CASSRGANSGANVLTF. CDR3 nucleotides: TGTGCCAGCAGTCGGGGGGCTAACTCTGGGGCCAACGTCCTGACTTTC.

The chain links TRBV18 to TRBJ2-3; tentative D call: TRBD2 (6 bases). Trimming left V 0 bases short and J 0 bases short, with 10 bases between. This CDR3 spans 16 amino acids. Germline V lookup: CDR1 KGHSH, CDR2 LQKENI. The CDR3 DNA sequence: TGTGCCAGCTCACCACCGGGACTCGGCAGCACAGATACGCAGTATTTT. It translates to CASSPPGLGSTDTQYF. The entire variable domain, with the rest obtained from reference TRBV18 and TRBJ2-3, is as follows: NAGVMQNPRHLVRRRGQEARLRCSPMKGHSHVYWYRQLPEEGLKFMVYLQKENIIDESGMPKERFSAEFPKEGPSILRIQQVVRGDSAAYFCASSPPGLGSTDTQYFGPGTRLTVL.

The rearrangement uses TRBV2 and TRBJ1-1; D is possibly TRBD1 (6 bases). The V end lost 2 bases, the J end lost 7 bases, and 11 bases lay between the germline ends. Germline V gene data show CDR1 as SNHLY and CDR2 as FYNNEI. The CDR3 runs 13 residues. Here the CDR3 DNA reads TGTGCCAGCAGTGAAAGGGGGGGCAGTGAAGCTTTCTTT. It translates to CASSERGGSEAFF.

This clone was counted once. This chain connects TRBV27 to TRBJ2-6, with TRBD1 identical over 7 bases. The CDR3 has 16 residues. V lost 4 bases, J lost 4 bases, and 7 bases stayed unmatched. In germline, CDR1 is MNHEY, CDR2 SMNVEV (reference sequence). The CDR3 loop is CASSSWTGSGANVLTF. CDR3 nucleotides: TGTGCCAGCAGTTCCTGGACAGGATCCGGGGCCAACGTCCTGACTTTC.

The table lists this clone with a count of one. The CDR3 is CSAGLAYEQYF. DNA for the CDR3: TGCAGTGCGGGACTAGCCTACGAGCAGTACTTC. V gene TRBV20-1 combines with J gene TRBJ2-7, with TRBD2 identical over 8 bases. CDR1 and CDR2 from the germline V gene are DFQATT and SNEGSKA (reference sequence). V gave up 6 bases and J gave up 2 bases; unmatched junction bases: 0. CDR3 length: 11 amino acids.

The chain couples TRBV5-1 to TRBJ2-3; 14 bases fit TRBD2. This CDR3 spans 16 amino acids. Germline-derived CDR1 and CDR2 are SGHRS and YFSETQ. The ends lost 0 bases at V and 4 bases at J; junction bases unmatched: 1. The chain's CDR3 is CASSLGLAGGADTQYF. CDR3 coding DNA: TGCGCCAGCAGCTTGGGACTAGCGGGGGGGGCAGATACGCAGTATTTT.

This chain joins TRBV27 and TRBJ1-5; TRBD1 matches 9 bases. Trimming took 2 bases from V and 7 from J; bases not matched to a gene: 3. There are 14 residues in the CDR3. Germline V gene sequence: CDR1 MNHEY, CDR2 SMNVEV (reference sequence). CDR3 in DNA: TGTGCCAGCAGTTTAGGGACAGGGTACCAGCCCCAGCATTTT. Residues: CASSLGTGYQPQHF.

V gene TRBV5-6 combines with J gene TRBJ2-1, with TRBD2 matching over 7 bases. CDR1 and CDR2 from the germline V gene are SGHDT and YYEEEE. The CDR3 is made up of 13 amino acids. V was pared by 5 bases and J by 3 bases, with 2 bases of the junction left unmatched. CDR3 nucleotides: TGTGCCAGCAGGGGGGGGAACTACAATGAGCAGTTCTTC. This codes for CASRGGNYNEQFF.

The gene calls are TRBV2 and TRBJ2-2; TRBD1 might be the D (5 bases). The CDR3 contains 14 residues. V was shortened by 7 bases and J by 2 bases, with 11 bases between the two germline ends. Germline V gene data show CDR1 as SNHLY and CDR2 as FYNNEI. The CDR3 nucleotides read TGTGCCAGCATTGCAGGGCTCAACACCGGGGAGCTGTTTTTT. It is translated as CASIAGLNTGELFF.

The chain combines TRBV7-9 with TRBJ2-1; 13 bases align to TRBD2. The CDR3 sequence is 15 residues long. Germline-derived CDR1 and CDR2 are SEHNR and FQNEAQ (reference sequence). V dropped 5 bases and J dropped 8; count of bases not matched to a gene: 6. The CDR3 is CASSPRTSGSDEQFF. The CDR3, as DNA: TGTGCCAGCAGCCCTCGGACTAGCGGGAGTGATGAGCAGTTCTTC.

This chain connects TRBV21-1 to TRBJ2-1; the table's D call of TRBD2 was not tested on the DNA. TRBV21-1 is annotated as a pseudogene. This CDR3 is built from 17 residues. CDR3 sequence: CASSPTGSGNSYNEQFF. The CDR3 region has the DNA TGTGCCAGCAGCCCGACGGGTAGCGGTAACTCCTACAATGAGCAGTTCTTC.

The V gene is TRBV29-1, the J gene TRBJ2-5; TRBD2 aligns across 7 bases. Germline CDR1 SQVTM, CDR2 ANQGSEA. The CDR3 contains 14 residues. V dropped 2 bases and J dropped 2; count of bases not matched to a gene: 5. CDR3 residues: CSVEIAGEQETQYF. In DNA, the CDR3 is TGCAGCGTTGAAATAGCGGGTGAACAAGAGACCCAGTACTTC. Combining the CDR3 with reference TRBV29-1 and TRBJ2-5 gives the whole variable domain SAVISQKPSRDICQRGTSLTIQCQVDSQVTMMFWYRQQPGQSLTLIATANQGSEATYESGFVIDKFPISRPNLTFSTLTVSNMSPEDSSIYLCSVEIAGEQETQYFGPGTRLLVL.

Comments on this clone: At one boundary the junction diverges from the germline segment, which might be a read error. The sample contains more than one DNA sequence encoding this CDR3. The chain joins TRBV2 to TRBJ2-7; 9 bases line up with TRBD2. The germline V gene has CDR1 SNHLY and CDR2 FYNNEI. CDR3 length equals 15 residues. The CDR3 protein is CASSDRSSGAYEQYF. The CDR3 DNA is TGTGCCAGCAGTGATAGGTCTAGCGGGGCCTACGAGCAATACTTC.

The chain joins TRBV10-3 to TRBJ1-2; 7 bases match TRBD1. Germline values: CDR1 ENHRY, CDR2 SYGVKD. The V gene end was trimmed by 0 bases and the J gene end by 4 bases; junction bases not matched to a gene: 5. The CDR3 is 15 residues long. The CDR3 is CAISESETGTYGYTF. CDR3 nucleotides: TGTGCCATCAGTGAGTCCGAGACAGGGACCTATGGCTACACCTTC.

J is TRBJ2-1 and V is TRBV2, with TRBD1 matching 8 bases. CDR1 is SNHLY, CDR2 FYNNEI, per germline. The length of the CDR3 is 15 residues. J lost 9 bases, V lost 6 bases, and 13 bases had no gene match. The CDR3 DNA follows: TGTGCCAGCAGAAAACCGGAGACAGGGGATAGTGAGCAGTTCTTC. Its protein product is CASRKPETGDSEQFF.

The rearrangement links TRBV12-1 to TRBJ1-1; TRBD1 reflects the table's D call only, with no check against the DNA. TRBV12-1 is flagged as a pseudogene. This CDR3 region has 21 residues. The CDR3 protein is CASSFDPQNGPASWMNTEAFF. The CDR3 coding sequence is TGTGCCAGCAGCTTTGACCCCCAGAATGGGCCAGCCAGCTGGATGAACACTGAAGCTTTCTTT.

V gene TRBV10-3 combines with J gene TRBJ1-2, with TRBD1 matching over 7 bases. Germline CDR1 and CDR2: ENHRY and SYGVKD. J was trimmed by 3 bases and V by 3 bases; bases with no gene match: 7. The CDR3 has 15 amino acids. The CDR3 DNA is TGTGCCATCAGTGATCCGACAGGGACGGACTATGGCTACACCTTC. Translating it yields CAISDPTGTDYGYTF.

This rearrangement joins TRBV7-9 to TRBJ1-3; D gene unclear. The germline gives CDR1 SEHNR, CDR2 FQNEAQ (reference sequence). The CDR3 is 14 residues long. The V end lost 1 base, the J end lost 9 bases, and 13 bases lay between the germline ends. CDR3 sequence: CASSLEPVGFTIYF. The CDR3 nucleotides read TGTGCCAGCAGCTTAGAGCCGGTGGGCTTCACCATATATTTT.